A single sample gave rise to the 32 T cell receptor beta chains below, sequenced in a study of TET2 disruption in CD19-targeted CAR T cells. TCRdb keeps only in-frame clones here, not all; method: immunoSEQ multiplex PCR. This sample contains about 2,000 clones. No antigen has been assigned to these receptors. The treatment denotes: autologous CTL019 cells: CD19 CAR with 4-1BB and CD3 zeta domains. The sample was CD8+ T cells sorted from cultured blood T cells, taken for CD19 CAR T cell therapy. These receptors were obtained from a man aged 65 to 85 with chronic lymphocytic leukemia.

This clone is medium-sized by frequency. The CDR3 protein is CSVDISSSSEQYF. The sequenced CDR3 bases are TGCAGCGTTGATATCTCTTCCTCCAGCGAG. This chain connects TRBV29-1 to TRBJ2-7; D remains ambiguous. With the read ending 3 residues before the CDR3 end, the germline J gene is used to fill in that end. The V gene lost 3 bases and the J gene lost 6 bases, with 15 bases spanning the gap. Germline V gene data show CDR1 as SQVTM and CDR2 as ANQGSEA. The CDR3 sequence is 13 residues long.

In terms of frequency, this clone is medium-sized (0.01 to 0.1%). Read sequence stops 3 residues before the CDR3 end, and the germline J gene provides the missing end. The J gene is TRBJ1-5, the V gene TRBV5-1, with 11 nucleotides matching TRBD1. CDR3 length equals 15 residues. Looked up from germline, CDR1 is SGHRS and CDR2 is YFSETQ. V lost 4 bases to trimming and J lost 4 bases; unmatched junction nucleotides: 4. CDR3 bases read: TGCGCCAGCAGCCAAGGGACAGGGGGGAATCAGCCC. This encodes CASSQGTGGNQP. The CDR3 as a whole reads CASSQGTGGNQPQHF.

This clone is identified as medium-sized (0.01 to 0.1%) from frequency. Coverage ceases 3 residues before the CDR3 finishes, and the germline J gene fills in the end. This chain uses TRBV18 with TRBJ2-5, with 9 bases matching TRBD1. J was trimmed by 7 bases and V by 4 bases; bases with no gene match: 10. CDR1 and CDR2 from the germline V gene are KGHSH and LQKENI. The CDR3 runs to 15 residues. The part of the CDR3 DNA that was read is TGTGCCAGCTCACTCCCGGACAGGGGAGAAGGGACC. Its protein product is CASSLPDRGEGT. The entire CDR3 protein is CASSLPDRGEGTQYF.

This clone is labeled medium-sized based on frequency. Read data end 3 residues before the CDR3 end; the end is taken from the germline J gene. This chain links TRBV7-3 with TRBJ2-5; D may be TRBD1 (5 bases). Germline V gene sequence: CDR1 SGHTA, CDR2 FQGTGA. Trimming shortened V by 1 base and J by 5 bases, and 14 bases separated the two germline ends. There are 15 residues in the CDR3. Incomplete CDR3 DNA: TGTGCCAGCAGCTTAATTGACAGCCGGACGGAGACC. Encoded protein: CASSLIDSRTET. The full CDR3 sequence reads CASSLIDSRTETQYF.

On this clone: From the germline J gene comes the end of the CDR3, since the read stops 3 residues before it. This rearrangement joins TRBV28 to TRBJ2-5; D is possibly TRBD1 (5 bases). Germline V gene lookup returns CDR1 MDHEN and CDR2 SYDVKM. The CDR3 loop spans 15 amino acids. Trimming took off 6 bases at V and 2 bases at J, with 16 bases between the two ends. The CDR3 sequence: CASRHQGGSQETQYF. Partial CDR3 DNA: TGTGCCAGCAGGCATCAGGGCGGTAGTCAAGAGACC. Variable domain in full (rest from reference TRBV28 and TRBJ2-5): DVKVTQSSRYLVKRTGEKVFLECVQDMDHENMFWYRQDPGLGLRLIYFSYDVKMKEKGDIPEGYSVSREKKERFSLILESASTNQTSMYLCASRHQGGSQETQYFGPGTRLLVL.

Its frequency marks this clone as medium-sized (0.01 to 0.1%). The sequence runs out 3 residues before the end of the CDR3; the remainder is reconstructed from the germline J gene. The chain employs TRBV9 and TRBJ1-6, with TRBD1 identical over 7 bases. The germline gives CDR1 SGDLS, CDR2 YYNGEE. With 7 bases clipped from V and 8 bases from J, the junction kept 24 bases outside the gene matches. The CDR3 runs 19 residues. The DNA read from the CDR3 is TGTGCCAGCGCCATGGGGCCTCTCGGCGGGACAGCAAAACATTCACCC. The encoded protein is CASAMGPLGGTAKHSP. In full, the CDR3 is CASAMGPLGGTAKHSPLHF.

This clone is medium-sized by frequency. The CDR3 end is not reached by the read, which stops 3 residues before it; the germline J gene fills it in. The V gene is TRBV20-1, the J gene TRBJ1-4, with 10 bases identical to TRBD1. The trim removed 6 bases at V and 4 bases at J, leaving 5 bases unmatched. The CDR3 covers 14 residues. Germline lookup yields CDR1 DFQATT and CDR2 SNEGSKA (reference sequence). The CDR3 bases that were read are TGCAGTGCAAGACAGGGGGCCCATAATGAAAAA. Translating it yields CSARQGAHNEK. The whole CDR3 sequence reads CSARQGAHNEKLFF.

This clone is called medium-sized based on its frequency. The read ends 3 residues before the CDR3 terminus; that terminus is restored from the germline J gene. The chain carries TRBV9 and TRBJ1-4; D might be TRBD1 (6 bases). Deletions cut 5 bases from V and 5 bases from J, with 16 bases between. The CDR3 is made up of 15 amino acids. Germline CDR1 SGDLS, CDR2 YYNGEE. The sequenced CDR3 bases are TGTGCCAGCAGTCGAGGTGGGACACAGAATGAAAAA. This gives the protein CASSRGGTQNEK. The whole CDR3 protein is CASSRGGTQNEKLFF.

This clone is identified as medium-sized from frequency. Read coverage stops 3 residues before the CDR3 terminus; the germline J gene supplies the remainder. The chain carries TRBV5-4 and TRBJ1-6; weak D call: TRBD1 (6 bases). V shed 4 bases and J shed 5 bases, with 13 bases lying between them. The V gene's germline CDR1 is SGHNT and CDR2 YYREEE (reference sequence). This CDR3 contains 15 residues. CDR3 sequence reads: CASSLRDTNNSPLHF. The sequenced part of the CDR3 DNA is TGTGCCAGCAGCCTCCGGGACACCAATAATTCACCC.

Judged by frequency, this clone is medium-sized (0.01 to 0.1%). The read falls 3 residues short of the CDR3 end, and the missing part is taken from the germline J gene. The chain employs TRBV7-8 and TRBJ1-6; 7 bases are a match to TRBD1. CDR3 length: 14 amino acids. Germline-derived CDR1 and CDR2 are SGHVS and FQNEAQ. Unmatched junction bases numbered 4, after V lost 6 bases and J lost 5 bases. CDR3 amino acids: CASSSGTDNSPLHF. The part of the CDR3 DNA that was read is TGTGCCAGCAGTTCCGGGACAGATAATTCACCC. Together with reference TRBV7-8 and TRBJ1-6, the CDR3 gives the full variable domain: GAGVSQSPRYKVAKRGQDVALRCDPISGHVSLFWYQQALGQGPEFLTYFQNEAQLDKSGLPSDRFFAERPEGSVSTLKIQRTQQEDSAVYLCASSSGTDNSPLHFGNGTRLTVT.

Note on this clone: The junction does not match germline at one end; this may be a read error. With the read ending 3 residues before the CDR3 end, the germline J gene is used to fill in that end. The chain links TRBV2 to TRBJ2-7; 7 bases match TRBD1. Germline CDR1 is SNHLY and CDR2 is FYNNEI. The CDR3 contains 14 residues. The CDR3 loop reads CSSSWDSTAYEQYF. Partial CDR3 DNA: TGTTCCAGCAGTTGGGACAGTACGGCCTACGAG.

Details on this clone: The DNA ends 3 residues before the CDR3 does, and the rest of the CDR3 is filled in from the germline J gene. The chain employs TRBV3-1 (or the pseudogene TRBV3-2) and TRBJ2-7, with 8 bases matching TRBD2. J lost 2 bases, V lost 3 bases, and 9 bases had no gene match. The CDR3 runs 16 residues. Germline CDR1 is LGHDT and CDR2 is YNNKEL (reference sequence). The covered CDR3 bases are TGTGCCAGCAGCCACCCCACTGGCGGGGGGCCCTACGAG. Its translation: CASSHPTGGGPYE. The entire CDR3 protein reads CASSHPTGGGPYEQYF.

A note on this clone: The CDR3 extends 3 residues past the end of the read, so its final part is completed from the germline J gene. The chain recombines TRBV2 with TRBJ1-1; the D gene is possibly TRBD1 (5 bases). This CDR3 is built from 19 residues. The germline V gene has CDR1 SNHLY and CDR2 FYNNEI. Partial CDR3 DNA: TGTGCCAGCAGTGAAGTGGGGTCCCTGACAGATTGGCCCCAAGAGACA. Translation: CASSEVGSLTDWPQET. The full CDR3 protein reads CASSEVGSLTDWPQETAFF.

In the case of this clone: The read ends 3 residues early relative to the CDR3; the germline J gene fills the gap. The gene calls are TRBV9 and TRBJ2-1; 7 bases agree with TRBD2. Germline V lookup: CDR1 SGDLS, CDR2 YYNGEE. Trimming at V came to 0 bases and at J to 9 bases, leaving 3 bases not matched to a gene. The CDR3 is 13 amino acids. The sequenced CDR3 bases are TGTGCCAGCAGCGTAGGGGGGACTACTGAG. Translated: CASSVGGTTE. The complete CDR3 sequence is CASSVGGTTEQFF. Drawing the rest from reference TRBV9 and TRBJ2-1, the complete variable domain is DSGVTQTPKHLITATGQRVTLRCSPRSGDLSVYWYQQSLDQGLQFLIQYYNGEERAKGNILERFSAQQFPDLHSELNLSSLELGDSALYFCASSVGGTTEQFFGPGTRLTVL.

In terms of frequency, this clone is medium-sized. The read terminates 3 residues ahead of where the CDR3 ends, so the germline J gene completes it. The V gene is TRBV6-2 or TRBV6-3, the J gene TRBJ2-2, with D unresolved. The CDR3 has 13 residues. Looked up from germline, CDR1 is MNHEY and CDR2 is SVGEGT. Trimming cost V 7 bases and J 1 base, with 7 bases left between them. CDR3 DNA (partial): TGTGCCAGCAAGTACAGGAACACCGGGGAG. It is translated as CASKYRNTGE. The full CDR3 protein is CASKYRNTGELFF.

This clone ranks as medium-sized in terms of frequency. Sequencing ends 3 residues short of the CDR3 end; the germline J gene provides the rest. This chain links TRBV20-1 with TRBJ2-7; weak D call: TRBD2 (7 bases). The V gene lost 4 bases and the J gene lost 2 bases, with 12 bases spanning the gap. Germline CDR1 DFQATT, CDR2 SNEGSKA (reference sequence). CDR3 length: 13 amino acids. CDR3 in amino acids: CSATPGGPYEQYF. The sequenced part of the CDR3 DNA is TGCAGTGCTACCCCCGGGGGGCCCTACGAG.

This clone is identified as medium-sized from frequency. The read is 3 residues too short to cover the CDR3 end, so that end is filled in from the germline J gene. J is TRBJ1-3 and V is TRBV5-1; D is perhaps TRBD1 (5 bases). The CDR3 runs 15 residues. The ends were cut back, 4 bases at V and 0 bases at J, with 11 bases in the middle. Germline loops: CDR1 SGHRS, CDR2 YFSETQ. The part of the CDR3 DNA that was read is TGCGCCAGCAGCGGCGGTGACAGCTCTGGAAACACC. Encoded protein: CASSGGDSSGNT. The complete CDR3 protein is CASSGGDSSGNTIYF. Variable domain in full (rest from reference TRBV5-1 and TRBJ1-3): KAGVTQTPRYLIKTRGQQVTLSCSPISGHRSVSWYQQTPGQGLQFLFEYFSETQRNKGNFPGRFSGRQFSNSRSEMNVSTLELGDSALYLCASSGGDSSGNTIYFGEGSWLTVV.

This clone ranks as medium-sized in terms of frequency. The read terminates 3 residues ahead of where the CDR3 ends, so the germline J gene completes it. The chain joins TRBV30 to TRBJ2-7; 9 nucleotides match TRBD1. In germline, CDR1 is GTSNPN, CDR2 SVGIG (reference sequence). J lost 6 bases, V lost 0 bases, and 9 bases had no gene match. CDR3 length: 15 residues. The covered CDR3 bases are TGTGCCTGGAGTGTTGGGGACAGGGCGGTACGCGAG. It yields the protein CAWSVGDRAVRE. The whole CDR3 protein reads CAWSVGDRAVREQYF.

CDR3 in amino acids: CASSSGTGRSYEQYF. The DNA read from the CDR3 is TGTGCCAGCAGCTCCGGGACAGGGCGTTCCTACGAG. This chain links TRBV28 with TRBJ2-7, with 9 bases matching TRBD1. The CDR3 end lies 3 residues beyond the end of the read and is filled in from the germline J gene. V lost 6 bases to trimming and J lost 1 base; unmatched junction nucleotides: 7. This CDR3 is 15 amino acids long. Germline V gene sequence: CDR1 MDHEN, CDR2 SYDVKM.

Remarks on this clone: At one end the junction does not follow the germline gene, possibly because of a read error. The read ends 3 residues shy of where the CDR3 ends; the end is completed using the germline J gene. The chain links TRBV4-2 to TRBJ2-3; 11 bases fit TRBD2. Germline V lookup: CDR1 LGHNA, CDR2 YNFKEQ. This CDR3 comprises 17 residues. Incomplete CDR3 DNA: TGCGCCAGCAGCCAAGAGGATGTAGCGGGGGGGCTAGATACG. Its translation: CASSQEDVAGGLDT. Given in full, the CDR3 is CASSQEDVAGGLDTQYF.

On this clone itself: The sequenced fragment ends 3 residues before the CDR3 boundary, so the rest is inferred from the germline J gene. V usage is TRBV20-1 and J usage is TRBJ2-3; 14 bases fit TRBD2. This CDR3 has 20 amino acids. The junction had 16 bases not matched to a gene; V was cut back by 1 base and J by 4 bases. Germline loops: CDR1 DFQATT, CDR2 SNEGSKA (reference sequence). The CDR3 sequence: CSARVFMGLAGAGIADTQYF. CDR3 bases read: TGCAGTGCTAGAGTCTTCATGGGACTAGCGGGGGCAGGGATCGCAGATACG.

This clone is deemed medium-sized by its frequency. The CDR3 goes on 3 residues after the read ends, and that part is filled in from the germline J gene. The gene calls are TRBV18 and TRBJ2-3; 8 bases line up with TRBD1. Per the germline V gene, CDR1 is KGHSH and CDR2 is LQKENI. J was trimmed by 8 bases and V by 4 bases; bases with no gene match: 11. This CDR3 region has 15 residues. CDR3 protein: CASSQGTGGETTQYF. CDR3 DNA, as far as it was read: TGTGCCAGCTCACAAGGGACAGGAGGGGAGACTACG.

CDR3: CASNPLTGGVYYGQYF. CDR3 DNA, as far as it was read: TGTGCCAGCAATCCTTTGACAGGGGGCGTTTACTATGGT. V gene TRBV6-2 or TRBV6-3 combines with J gene TRBJ2-4, with 10 nucleotides matching TRBD1. The read ends 3 residues shy of where the CDR3 ends; the end is completed using the germline J gene. From germline, CDR1 is MNHEY and CDR2 SVGEGT. The CDR3 spans 16 residues.

Comments on this clone: Sequencing ends 3 residues short of the CDR3 end; the germline J gene provides the rest. The V gene is TRBV19, the J gene TRBJ1-2, with D unresolved. The CDR3 totals 13 residues. Germline V gene lookup returns CDR1 LNHDA and CDR2 SQIVND (reference sequence). The sequenced CDR3 bases are TGTGCCAGTAGTATAGGCAGACTCTACGAC. Protein: CASSIGRLYD. The CDR3 reads in full as CASSIGRLYDYTF.

Comments on this clone: The missing CDR3 end, 3 residues past where the read stops, is filled in from the germline J gene. The chain joins TRBV7-9 to TRBJ1-2, with D maybe TRBD1 (5 bases). The germline CDR1 and CDR2 sequences are SEHNR and FQNEAQ (reference sequence). This CDR3 region has 14 residues. The CDR3 reads CASSLSGSYNDYTF. The DNA read from the CDR3 is TGTGCCAGCAGCTTATCAGGGTCCTACAATGAC.

In regard to this clone: The read gets to within 3 residues of the CDR3 end, and the germline J gene fills in the rest. J is TRBJ1-1 and V is TRBV7-7; possibly TRBD1 for D (5 bases). The CDR3 contains 14 residues. Germline CDR1 is SSHAT and CDR2 is FNYEAQ (reference sequence). The CDR3 here is CASSLDRSTDTAFF. The sequenced CDR3 bases are TGTGCCAGCAGCTTAGACAGGAGCACAGATACG.

Judged by frequency, this clone is medium-sized. The read comes to an end 3 residues before the CDR3 does, leaving the germline J gene to fill in the end. V gene TRBV19 combines with J gene TRBJ1-1; 7 positions match TRBD1. Per germline, CDR1 LNHDA and CDR2 SQIVND (reference sequence). The CDR3 covers 14 residues. CDR3 loop: CASSPWGTDPEAFF. The sequenced CDR3 bases are TGTGCCAGTAGCCCATGGGGGACAGACCCCGAA.

About this clone itself: Sequencing ends 3 residues short of the CDR3 end; the germline J gene provides the rest. The chain combines TRBV7-3 with TRBJ2-1, with 9 bases that match TRBD2. CDR1 and CDR2 (germline): SGHTA, FQGTGA. The CDR3 sequence is 15 residues long. V lost 5 bases and J lost 6; bases outside the gene matches: 8. The CDR3 loop reads CASSLTGTSFNEQFF. Incomplete CDR3 DNA: TGTGCCAGCAGCCTGACCGGGACTAGCTTCAATGAG.

Judged by frequency, this clone is medium-sized. CDR3 residues: CASSPGTGITGELFF. CDR3 DNA, as far as it was read: TGCGCCAGCAGCCCCGGGACAGGGATCACCGGGGAG. The chain combines TRBV5-1 with TRBJ2-2; 9 nucleotides agree with TRBD1. The sequenced fragment ends 3 residues before the CDR3 boundary, so the rest is inferred from the germline J gene. J was trimmed by 4 bases and V by 4 bases; bases with no gene match: 5. The CDR3 covers 15 residues. Germline CDR1 reads SGHRS; CDR2 reads YFSETQ.

In the case of this clone: The read halts 3 residues ahead of the CDR3 end, with the missing end drawn from the germline J gene. The chain carries TRBV27 and TRBJ2-2, with TRBD1 matching over 8 bases. CDR3 length: 16 amino acids. Germline V lookup: CDR1 MNHEY, CDR2 SMNVEV (reference sequence). The trim removed 6 bases at V and 1 base at J, leaving 7 bases unmatched. The DNA read from the CDR3 is TGTGCCAGCAGATTTGTAGGACAGGGGAACACCGGGGAG. Amino acid sequence: CASRFVGQGNTGE. The full CDR3 reads CASRFVGQGNTGELFF.

A word on this clone: The CDR3 end lies 3 residues beyond the end of the read and is filled in from the germline J gene. The V gene is TRBV5-1, the J gene TRBJ1-5, with 8 bases aligning to TRBD1. J gave up 2 bases and V 4 bases, and 5 bases lay outside the gene matches. Germline V CDR1 and CDR2: SGHRS, YFSETQ. The length of the CDR3 is 15 residues. The CDR3 sequence is CASSTTGGGNQPQHF. The covered CDR3 bases are TGCGCCAGCAGCACCACAGGGGGGGGCAATCAGCCC.

As to this clone: The sequenced fragment ends 3 residues before the CDR3 boundary, so the rest is inferred from the germline J gene. Other nucleotide sequences from this sample produce the same CDR3. The chain joins TRBV7-2 to TRBJ1-2, with D uncertain. CDR1 and CDR2 from the germline V gene are SGHTA and FQGNSA. The CDR3 runs to 14 residues. CDR3 protein: CASSEAPRADTYTF. Incomplete CDR3 DNA: TGTGCCAGCAGCGAGGCCCCGCGGGCAGATACC.